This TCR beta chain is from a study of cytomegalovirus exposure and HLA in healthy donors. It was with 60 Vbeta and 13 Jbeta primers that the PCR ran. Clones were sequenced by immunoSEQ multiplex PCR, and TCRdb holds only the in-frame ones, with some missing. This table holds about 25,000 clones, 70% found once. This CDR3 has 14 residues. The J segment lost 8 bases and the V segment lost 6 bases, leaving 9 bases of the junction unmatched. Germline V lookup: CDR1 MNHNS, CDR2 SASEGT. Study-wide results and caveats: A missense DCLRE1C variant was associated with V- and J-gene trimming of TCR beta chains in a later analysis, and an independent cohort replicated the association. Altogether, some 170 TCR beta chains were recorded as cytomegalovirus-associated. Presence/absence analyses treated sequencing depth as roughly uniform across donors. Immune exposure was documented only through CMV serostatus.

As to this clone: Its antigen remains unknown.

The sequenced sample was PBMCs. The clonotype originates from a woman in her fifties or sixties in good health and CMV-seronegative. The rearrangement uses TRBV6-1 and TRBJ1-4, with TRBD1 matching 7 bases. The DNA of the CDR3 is TGTGCCAGCAGCCGACAGGGTAGAGGGGAAAAACTGTTTTTT. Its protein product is CASSRQGRGEKLFF.